A single sample is the source of the 5 T cell receptor beta chains below, sequenced in a study of CD8 T cells in Susac syndrome. When the RNA was reverse transcribed, random hexamers were used with an input of roughly 0.45 to 1 ug. MiXCR, applied by TCRdb to the immunoSEQ multiplex PCR reads, yields one record per CDR3 protein. This table holds some 110,000 distinct CDR3 sequences, over 90% found once. Sample: CD4+ T cells from PBMCs. Source of these receptors: a human donor with Susac syndrome.

V usage is TRBV5-6 and J usage is TRBJ1-1; D is ambiguous. CDR3 length: 14 amino acids. The germline V gene has CDR1 SGHDT and CDR2 YYEEEE. Trimming pared 0 bases from V and 0 bases from J, leaving 6 bases between. The CDR3 loop reads CASSLGLLNTEAFF. CDR3 sequence (DNA): TGTGCCAGCAGCTTGGGTCTTCTGAACACTGAAGCTTTCTTT. The full variable domain, rest sourced from reference TRBV5-6 and TRBJ1-1, is DAGVTQSPTHLIKTRGQQVTLRCSPKSGHDTVSWYQQALGQGPQFIFQYYEEEERQRGNFPDRFSGHQFPNYSSELNVNALLLGDSALYLCASSLGLLNTEAFFGQGTRLTVV.

The chain uses TRBV10-3 and TRBJ2-3, with 12 bases identical to TRBD1. The CDR3 spans 14 residues. The junction had 3 bases not matched to a gene; V was cut back by 7 bases and J by 4 bases. From germline, CDR1 is ENHRY and CDR2 SYGVKD. The CDR3 protein is CAIMGTGGADTQYF. The CDR3 bases are TGTGCCATCATGGGGACAGGGGGCGCAGATACGCAGTATTTT.

This chain links TRBV5-1 with TRBJ2-7, with D possibly matching TRBD1 (6 bases). Trimming took off 4 bases at V and 4 bases at J, with 18 bases between the two ends. In germline, CDR1 is SGHRS, CDR2 YFSETQ. The CDR3 loop spans 15 amino acids. CDR3 region: CASSPQAGTQYEQYF. As DNA, the CDR3 is TGCGCCAGCAGCCCACAAGCCGGGACACAGTACGAGCAGTACTTC.

This chain joins TRBV12-3 or TRBV12-4 and TRBJ2-2; 7 bases agree with TRBD2. This CDR3 spans 15 amino acids. After removal of 5 bases from V and 4 bases from J, the junction contained 7 bases not matched to a gene. CDR3 DNA: TGTGCCAGCAGTCGCCCCCCGGGAGGCACCGGGGAGCTGTTTTTT. Translated, it gives CASSRPPGGTGELFF.

This clonotype has only one observation. The chain recombines TRBV6-5 with TRBJ1-2; possibly TRBD1 for D (5 bases). Germline V gene data show CDR1 as MNHEY and CDR2 as SVGAGI. With 6 bases removed from V and 8 bases from J, the gap between germline ends came to 16 bases. The CDR3 spans 13 residues. The CDR3 DNA sequence: TGTGCCAGCAGCCGAGGGGTCGAGGGCGGCTACACCTTC. It yields the protein CASSRGVEGGYTF.